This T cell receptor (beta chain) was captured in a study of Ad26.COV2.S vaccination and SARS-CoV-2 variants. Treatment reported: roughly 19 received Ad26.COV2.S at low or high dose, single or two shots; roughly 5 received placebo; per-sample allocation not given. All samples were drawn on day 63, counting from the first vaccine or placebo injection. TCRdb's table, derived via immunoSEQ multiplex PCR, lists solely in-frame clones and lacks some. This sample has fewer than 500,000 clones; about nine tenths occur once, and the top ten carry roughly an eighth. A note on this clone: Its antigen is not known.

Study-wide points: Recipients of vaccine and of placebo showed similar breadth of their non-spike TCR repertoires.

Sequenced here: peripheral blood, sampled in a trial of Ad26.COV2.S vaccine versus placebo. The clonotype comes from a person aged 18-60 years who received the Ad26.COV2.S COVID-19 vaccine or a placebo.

CDR3: CASSRPGPTNTGELFF. DNA of the CDR3: TGTGCCAGTAGCCGGCCGGGACCTACGAACACCGGGGAGCTGTTTTTT. The chain links TRBV19 to TRBJ2-2, with D tentatively TRBD1 or TRBD2 (5 bases each). The CDR3 runs 16 residues. Germline-derived CDR1 and CDR2 are LNHDA and SQIVND (reference sequence). Trimming removed 6 bases at V and 0 bases at J, with 14 bases between. Full variable domain (rest looked up from reference TRBV19 and TRBJ2-2): DGGITQSPKYLFRKEGQNVTLSCEQNLNHDAMYWYRQDPGQGLRLIYYSQIVNDFQKGDIAEGYSVSREKKESFPLTVTSAQKNPTAFYLCASSRPGPTNTGELFFGEGSRLTVL.